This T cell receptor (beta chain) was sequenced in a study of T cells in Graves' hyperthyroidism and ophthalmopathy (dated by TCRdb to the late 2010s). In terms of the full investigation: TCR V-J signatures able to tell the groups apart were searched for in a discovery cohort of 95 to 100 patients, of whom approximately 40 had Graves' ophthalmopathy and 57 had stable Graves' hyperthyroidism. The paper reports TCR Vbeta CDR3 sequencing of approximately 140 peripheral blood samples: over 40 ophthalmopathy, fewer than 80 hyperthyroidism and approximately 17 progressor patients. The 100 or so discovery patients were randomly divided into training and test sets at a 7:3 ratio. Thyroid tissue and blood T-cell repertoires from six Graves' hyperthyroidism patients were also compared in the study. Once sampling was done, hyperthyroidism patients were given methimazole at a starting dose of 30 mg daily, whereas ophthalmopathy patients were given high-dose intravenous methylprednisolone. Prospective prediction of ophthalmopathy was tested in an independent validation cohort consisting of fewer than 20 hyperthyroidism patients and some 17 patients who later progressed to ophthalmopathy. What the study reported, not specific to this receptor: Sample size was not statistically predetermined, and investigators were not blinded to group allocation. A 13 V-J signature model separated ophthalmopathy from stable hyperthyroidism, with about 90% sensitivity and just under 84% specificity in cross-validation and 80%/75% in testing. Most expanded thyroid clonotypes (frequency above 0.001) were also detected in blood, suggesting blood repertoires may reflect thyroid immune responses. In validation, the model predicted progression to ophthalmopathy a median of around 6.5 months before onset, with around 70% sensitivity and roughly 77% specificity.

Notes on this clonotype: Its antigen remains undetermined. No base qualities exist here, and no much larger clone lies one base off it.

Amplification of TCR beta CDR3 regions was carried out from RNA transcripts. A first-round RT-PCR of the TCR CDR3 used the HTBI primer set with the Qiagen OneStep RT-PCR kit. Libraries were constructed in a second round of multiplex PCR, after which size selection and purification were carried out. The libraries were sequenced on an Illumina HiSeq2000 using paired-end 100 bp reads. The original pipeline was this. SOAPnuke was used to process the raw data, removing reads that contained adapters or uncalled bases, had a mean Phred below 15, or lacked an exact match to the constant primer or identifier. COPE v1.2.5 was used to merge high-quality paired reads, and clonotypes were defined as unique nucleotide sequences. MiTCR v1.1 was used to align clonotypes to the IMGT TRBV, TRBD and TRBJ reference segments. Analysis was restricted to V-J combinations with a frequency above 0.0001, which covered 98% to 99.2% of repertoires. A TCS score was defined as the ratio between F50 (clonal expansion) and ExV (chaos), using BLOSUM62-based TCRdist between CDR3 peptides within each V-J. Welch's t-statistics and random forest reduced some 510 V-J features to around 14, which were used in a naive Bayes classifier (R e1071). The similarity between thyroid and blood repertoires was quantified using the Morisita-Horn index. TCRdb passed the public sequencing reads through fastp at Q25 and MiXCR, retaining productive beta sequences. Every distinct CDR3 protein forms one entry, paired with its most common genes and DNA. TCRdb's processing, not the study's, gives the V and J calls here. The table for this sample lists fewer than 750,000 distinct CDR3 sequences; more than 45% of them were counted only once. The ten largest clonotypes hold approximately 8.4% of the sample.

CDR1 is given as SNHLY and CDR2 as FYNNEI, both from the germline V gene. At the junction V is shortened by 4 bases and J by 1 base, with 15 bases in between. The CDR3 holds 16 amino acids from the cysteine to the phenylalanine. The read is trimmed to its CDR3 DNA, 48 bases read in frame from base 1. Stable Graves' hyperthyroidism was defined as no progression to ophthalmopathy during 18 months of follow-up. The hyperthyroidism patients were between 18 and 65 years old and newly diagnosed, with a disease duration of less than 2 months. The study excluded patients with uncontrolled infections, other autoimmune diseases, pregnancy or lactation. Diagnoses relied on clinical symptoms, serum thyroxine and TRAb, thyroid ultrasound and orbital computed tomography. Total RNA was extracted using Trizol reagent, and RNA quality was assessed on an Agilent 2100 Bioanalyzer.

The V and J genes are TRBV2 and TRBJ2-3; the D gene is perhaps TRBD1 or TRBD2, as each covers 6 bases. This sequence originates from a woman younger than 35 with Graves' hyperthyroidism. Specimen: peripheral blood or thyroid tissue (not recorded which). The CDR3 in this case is CASSGRRGIRTDTQYF. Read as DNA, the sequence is TGTGCCAGCAGTGGTCGGAGGGGGATACGCACAGATACGCAGTATTTT.